One sample yielded the 21 T cell receptor beta chains listed below, sequenced in a study of blood T cell repertoires in COVID-19. Assay: immunoSEQ multiplex PCR; the TCRdb copy retains only in-frame clones and omits some. The sample consists of 200,000 to 250,000 clones, 84% of them appearing once. Sequencing used peripheral blood. The receptor source for this set is an elderly woman with active or convalescent COVID-19.

CDR3 DNA: TGCGCCAGCAGCCCACGACAGGGGGCGGGTGGCTACACCTTC. It encodes CASSPRQGAGGYTF. The chain couples TRBV5-1 to TRBJ1-2, with TRBD1 identical over 10 bases. The CDR3 spans 14 residues. Germline CDR1 is SGHRS and CDR2 is YFSETQ. The V segment lost 4 bases and the J segment 7 bases; nucleotides outside the gene matches: 7.

The rearrangement links TRBV28 to TRBJ2-7; the D gene is possibly TRBD1 (5 bases). Germline lookup yields CDR1 MDHEN and CDR2 SYDVKM. V lost 7 bases to trimming and J lost 2 bases, with 9 bases between them. The CDR3 is made up of 12 amino acids. In DNA, the CDR3 is TGTGCCAGCATAGGGGCACCCTACGAGCAGTACTTC. Residues: CASIGAPYEQYF.

The genes are TRBV19 and TRBJ2-2; D gene unclear. The CDR3 sequence is 12 residues long. V lost 3 bases and J lost 6, with 5 bases in between. Looked up from germline, CDR1 is LNHDA and CDR2 is SQIVND (reference sequence). For the CDR3, the DNA is TGTGCCAGTAGTATCTATCCCGGGGAGCTGTTTTTT. Amino acids: CASSIYPGELFF.

The chain recombines TRBV2 with TRBJ1-6; D not certain. Trimming stripped 7 bases from V and 6 bases from J, with 16 bases between. The CDR3 length is 15 residues. CDR1 SNHLY and CDR2 FYNNEI come from the germline V gene. The CDR3 DNA sequence: TGTGCCAGCACTAACACTGCGACTCCTAATTCACCCCTCCACTTT. It encodes CASTNTATPNSPLHF.

V and J are TRBV13 and TRBJ1-1, with 7 bases that match TRBD1. The CDR3 spans 16 residues. The germline CDR1 and CDR2 sequences are PRHDT and FYEKMQ (reference sequence). Trimming removed 2 bases from V and 4 bases from J; junction bases left unmatched: 10. The CDR3 sequence is CASSLRAGRGLTEAFF. In DNA form, the CDR3 reads TGTGCCAGCAGCTTAAGGGCAGGAAGGGGGCTCACTGAAGCTTTCTTT.

V gene TRBV4-2 combines with J gene TRBJ1-2; D uncertain. This CDR3 is built from 17 residues. V lost 0 bases to trimming and J lost 7 bases, with 21 bases between them. Germline V gene sequence: CDR1 LGHNA, CDR2 YNFKEQ. CDR3 nucleotide sequence: TGTGCCAGCAGCCAAGATGCGGCGGCCGCGATGGAACGTGGCTACACCTTC. Protein sequence: CASSQDAAAAMERGYTF.

This clone was seen just once. The V and J genes are TRBV7-2 and TRBJ2-1, with no clear D. CDR1 is SGHTA, CDR2 FQGNSA, per germline. This CDR3 comprises 13 residues. The V gene lost 5 bases and the J gene lost 9 bases, with 14 bases spanning the gap. The CDR3 nucleotides read TGTGCCAGCAGCGACCGACCTCCAGGTGAGCAGTTCTTC. Amino acid sequence: CASSDRPPGEQFF.

This clone was observed once. The V call is TRBV7-2, the J call TRBJ2-5; 8 bases line up with TRBD2. V trimming: 3 bases; J trimming: 3 bases; junction bases outside the gene matches: 3. This CDR3 has 14 amino acids. CDR1 and CDR2 from the germline V gene are SGHTA and FQGNSA. The CDR3 sequence: CASSFQRGKETQYF. CDR3 nucleotides: TGTGCCAGCAGCTTCCAGCGGGGGAAAGAGACCCAGTACTTC.

The gene calls are TRBV18 and TRBJ2-2; tentatively, D is TRBD1 (5 bases). V shed 2 bases and J shed 1 base, with 8 bases lying between them. The CDR3 consists of 15 residues. Germline CDR1 KGHSH, CDR2 LQKENI. The CDR3 nucleotides read TGTGCCAGCTCACCATTGACAGAGAACACCGGGGAGCTGTTTTTT. It specifies CASSPLTENTGELFF.

V is TRBV10-2 and J is TRBJ1-2; TRBD1 matches 7 bases. Losses at the gene ends were 3 bases for V and 4 bases for J; bases not matched to a gene: 8. The CDR3 runs to 15 residues. The germline gives CDR1 WSHSY, CDR2 SAAADI. The CDR3 DNA is TGCGCCAGCAGTGATCAGGGGGGCGGTACCTATGGCTACACCTTC. It yields the protein CASSDQGGGTYGYTF.

The V call is TRBV12-3 or TRBV12-4, the J call TRBJ1-1, with D possibly TRBD1 on 6 matching bases. There are 13 residues in the CDR3. V lost 6 bases and J lost 1, with 9 bases in between. The CDR3 reads CASRTGENTEAFF. The CDR3 nucleotides are TGTGCCAGCAGGACAGGAGAGAACACTGAAGCTTTCTTT.

The J gene is TRBJ1-2, the V gene TRBV15; weak D call: TRBD1 (5 bases). The germline V and J ends were trimmed by 5 bases and 6 bases, with 19 bases remaining between them. CDR1 is LNHNV, CDR2 YYDKDF, per germline (reference sequence). The length of the CDR3 is 15 residues. CDR3 sequence reads: CATSALGTVENGYTF. The CDR3, as DNA: TGTGCCACCAGCGCCCTAGGGACTGTTGAGAATGGCTACACCTTC.

This chain joins TRBV7-8 and TRBJ1-5; 8 nucleotides agree with TRBD1. CDR1 SGHVS and CDR2 FQNEAQ come from the germline V gene. This CDR3 spans 14 amino acids. V trimming: 4 bases; J trimming: 5 bases; junction bases outside the gene matches: 4. The CDR3 nucleotides read TGTGCCAGCAGCTCAGGGGGCTGGGATCAGCCCCAGCATTTT. Protein: CASSSGGWDQPQHF.

This clone was counted a single time. This chain connects TRBV5-1 to TRBJ2-1; 9 bases map to TRBD2. This CDR3 spans 16 amino acids. CDR1 SGHRS and CDR2 YFSETQ come from the germline V gene. V shed 3 bases, J shed 4 bases, and the junction held 8 bases outside the gene matches. Here the CDR3 DNA reads TGCGCCAGCAGCTCGGCGACTAGCGGTCAATACAATGAGCAGTTCTTC. Protein sequence: CASSSATSGQYNEQFF.

The J gene is TRBJ2-7, the V gene TRBV10-1; TRBD1 aligns across 7 bases. With 8 bases clipped from V and 5 bases from J, the junction kept 9 bases outside the gene matches. The germline CDR1 and CDR2 sequences are WNHNN and SYGVQD (reference sequence). The CDR3 is 13 residues long. CDR3 sequence (DNA): TGCGCCAGCTTGACAGGGTGCTATAACGAGCAGTACTTC. This translates into CASLTGCYNEQYF.

The chain links TRBV5-4 to TRBJ1-1; weak D call: TRBD1 (6 bases). Trimming left V 0 bases short and J 5 bases short, with 17 bases between. Per germline, CDR1 SGHNT and CDR2 YYREEE (reference sequence). This CDR3 comprises 16 residues. This CDR3 reads CASSLGQGYRETEAFF. CDR3 coding DNA: TGTGCCAGCAGCTTGGGGCAGGGGTATAGGGAGACTGAAGCTTTCTTT. Variable domain in full (rest from reference TRBV5-4 and TRBJ1-1): ETGVTQSPTHLIKTRGQQVTLRCSSQSGHNTVSWYQQALGQGPQFIFQYYREEENGRGNFPPRFSGLQFPNYSSELNVNALELDDSALYLCASSLGQGYRETEAFFGQGTRLTVV.

The V call is TRBV3-1 (or the pseudogene TRBV3-2), the J call TRBJ1-3, with unresolved D. Germline V gives CDR1 LGHDT, CDR2 YNNKEL (reference sequence). The CDR3 totals 15 residues. Deletions cut 4 bases from V and 4 bases from J, with 14 bases between. The CDR3 is CASSPPGVPGNTIYF. CDR3 DNA: TGTGCCAGCAGCCCCCCCGGGGTTCCCGGAAACACCATATATTTT.

As DNA, the CDR3 is TGTGCCAGCAGCTCACTAGGCTCCTACAATGAGCAGTTCTTC. It specifies CASSSLGSYNEQFF. This sequence joins TRBV11-3 and TRBJ2-1, with D perhaps matching TRBD2 (5 bases). This CDR3 has 14 residues. The germline V and J ends were trimmed by 4 bases and 0 bases, with 7 bases remaining between them. Looked up from germline, CDR1 is SGHNT and CDR2 is YENEEA.

Note on this clone: One junction end does not reproduce the germline sequence, and a read error may be involved. The J gene is TRBJ2-3, the V gene TRBV5-1; 11 bases map to TRBD2. The germline gives CDR1 SGHRS, CDR2 YFSETQ. The CDR3 loop spans 15 amino acids. The CDR3 region is CASSLDSFSGRGRDF. CDR3 in DNA: TGCGCCAGCAGCTTGGATTCTTTTAGCGGGAGGGGCAGGGATTTT. Based on the CDR3 plus reference TRBV5-1 and TRBJ2-3, the full variable domain is KAGVTQTPRYLIKTRGQQVTLSCSPISGHRSVSWYQQTPGQGLQFLFEYFSETQRNKGNFPGRFSGRQFSNSRSEMNVSTLELGDSALYLCASSLDSFSGRGRDFGPGTRLTVL.

This clone was counted a few times. The V gene is TRBV3-1 (or the pseudogene TRBV3-2), the J gene TRBJ1-2; the match to TRBD1 covers 7 bases. The CDR3 spans 16 residues. The trim removed 2 bases at V and 1 base at J, leaving 7 bases unmatched. The germline CDR1 and CDR2 sequences are LGHDT and YNNKEL (reference sequence). The CDR3 DNA is TGTGCCAGCAGCCAAAGGGGACAGTTGAGTAACTATGGCTACACCTTC. Protein: CASSQRGQLSNYGYTF.

The chain combines TRBV9 with TRBJ2-1; 10 nucleotides match TRBD1. The CDR3 is 14 residues long. Germline V gene data show CDR1 as SGDLS and CDR2 as YYNGEE. Trimming at V came to 0 bases and at J to 8 bases, leaving 2 bases not matched to a gene. The CDR3 loop is CASSVGTGGDEQFF. CDR3 in DNA: TGTGCCAGCAGCGTAGGGACAGGGGGGGATGAGCAGTTCTTC.